Included here is one TCR beta chain sequence, with context. This sample is part of a study of T-cell reconstitution after alpha-beta-depleted transplantation in children. For TCRbeta, the library was prepared with unique molecular identifiers. TCRdb called the PCR reads again in MiXCR, with one record for every CDR3 protein. This table holds 210,000 or so distinct CDR3 sequences, about 9.5% found once. This CDR3 is built from 15 residues. In germline, CDR1 is SGHVS, CDR2 FNYEAQ. The V gene lost 2 bases and the J gene lost 5 bases, with 16 bases spanning the gap. This chain uses TRBV7-6 with TRBJ2-7; tentatively, D is TRBD2 (6 bases). This specimen consisted of PBMCs from the stem cell graft donor, obtained from the stem cell graft. The receptor was isolated from a human donor who donated a stem cell graft to a child with acute lymphoblastic leukemia. The CDR3 reads CASSLRAGPDHEQYF. The CDR3 nucleotides are TGTGCCAGCAGCTTAAGGGCGGGGCCCGATCACGAGCAGTACTTC.